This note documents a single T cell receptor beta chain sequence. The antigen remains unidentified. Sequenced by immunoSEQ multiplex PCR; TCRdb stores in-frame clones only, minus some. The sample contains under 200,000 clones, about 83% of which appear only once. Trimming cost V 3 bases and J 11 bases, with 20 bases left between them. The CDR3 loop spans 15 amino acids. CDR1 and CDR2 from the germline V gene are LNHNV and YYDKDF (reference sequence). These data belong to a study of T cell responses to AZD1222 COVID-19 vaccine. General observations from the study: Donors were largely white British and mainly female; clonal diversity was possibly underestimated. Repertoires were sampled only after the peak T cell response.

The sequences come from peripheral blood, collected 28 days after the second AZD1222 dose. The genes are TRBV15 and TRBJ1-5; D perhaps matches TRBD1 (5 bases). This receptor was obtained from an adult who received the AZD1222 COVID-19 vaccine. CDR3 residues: CATSSDPRGLGAQHF. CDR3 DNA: TGTGCCACCAGCAGCGATCCGAGGGGCCTTGGGGCCCAGCATTTT.